This TCR beta chain was documented in a study of neoadjuvant nivolumab and ipilimumab in lung cancer. Findings and caveats of the study: Only two of four nivolumab-treated tumors gained richness and clonality by surgery. Only a small number of samples underwent TCR sequencing. Blood richness before therapy tracked richness in tumors resected after neoadjuvant therapy.

The repertoire was sequenced with immunoSEQ multiplex PCR; TCRdb's copy has only in-frame clones and lacks some. The repertoire includes about 30,000 clones, 83% of them detected once, and over 4.5% sits in the top ten. A remark on this clone: Its antigen is unknown. The sample holds other DNA sequences that translate to the same CDR3.

The germline CDR1 and CDR2 sequences are SGHTS and YDEGEE. The CDR3 covers 14 residues. Trimming removed 4 bases from V and 5 bases from J; junction bases left unmatched: 5. The material was tumor tissue, obtained after neoadjuvant nivolumab, alone or with ipilimumab, at or shortly before surgery. This chain connects TRBV5-8 to TRBJ1-2; the match to TRBD1 covers 10 bases. The TCR was taken from an adult with non-small cell lung cancer. In DNA, the CDR3 is TGTGCCAGCAGCGCCAGGACAGGGGGGTATGGCTACACCTTC. Protein product: CASSARTGGYGYTF.